The 24 T cell receptor beta chains in this list originate from one sample, sequenced in a study of blood T cell repertoires in COVID-19. Method: immunoSEQ multiplex PCR; TCRdb's copy keeps in-frame clones and lacks some. Here the sample spans under 200,000 clones, 85% to 90% being singletons. The source material was peripheral blood. The source of these receptors is a woman aged 70 to 79 with acute or convalescent COVID-19.

The chain uses TRBV7-8 and TRBJ1-6, with a tentative D call TRBD1 (6 bases). The V gene's germline CDR1 is SGHVS and CDR2 FQNEAQ. The CDR3 length is 14 residues. V shed 5 bases and J shed 7 bases, with 12 bases lying between them. This chain's CDR3 is CASSAGTRNSPLHF. In nucleotides, the CDR3 is TGTGCCAGCAGCGCCGGGACACGGAATTCACCCCTCCACTTT.

The rearrangement uses TRBV29-1 and TRBJ1-1; 9 bases fit TRBD1. Trimming at V came to 4 bases and at J to 3 bases, leaving 3 bases not matched to a gene. The CDR3 spans 13 residues. CDR1 and CDR2 (germline): SQVTM, ANQGSEA. The CDR3 DNA follows: TGCAGCGTTGGTCGACAGGGGGACACTGAAGCTTTCTTT. Encoded protein: CSVGRQGDTEAFF. Combining the CDR3 with reference TRBV29-1 and TRBJ1-1 gives the whole variable domain SAVISQKPSRDICQRGTSLTIQCQVDSQVTMMFWYRQQPGQSLTLIATANQGSEATYESGFVIDKFPISRPNLTFSTLTVSNMSPEDSSIYLCSVGRQGDTEAFFGQGTRLTVV.

The chain joins TRBV4-2 to TRBJ2-7; D may be TRBD2 (6 bases). Germline V gene sequence: CDR1 LGHNA, CDR2 YNFKEQ. This CDR3 has 15 residues. The V end was cut by 0 bases, the J end by 1 base, with 10 bases between. The CDR3 coding sequence is TGTGCCAGCAGCCAAGAGTTACGGGGGTCCTACGAGCAGTACTTC. Translated, it gives CASSQELRGSYEQYF.

The rearrangement joins TRBV25-1 to TRBJ1-2; 7 bases agree with TRBD1. The CDR3 covers 13 residues. The germline gives CDR1 MGHDK, CDR2 SYGVNS. V was clipped by 6 bases and J by 4 bases; unmatched bases: 5. The CDR3 spells CASRDDRAYGYTF. Here the CDR3 DNA reads TGTGCCAGCAGGGACGACAGGGCCTATGGCTACACCTTC.

The rearrangement joins TRBV7-2 to TRBJ1-1, with D unclear. The CDR3 length is 13 residues. V shed 2 bases and J shed 1 base, with 5 bases lying between them. Germline lookup yields CDR1 SGHTA and CDR2 FQGNSA. This CDR3 reads CASSLYRNTEAFF. As DNA, the CDR3 is TGTGCCAGCAGCTTATACAGGAACACTGAAGCTTTCTTT.

The chain has TRBV7-6 and TRBJ1-6; a possible D gene is TRBD1 (6 bases). CDR1 and CDR2 from the germline V gene are SGHVS and FNYEAQ. The CDR3 loop spans 14 amino acids. With 5 bases removed from V and 7 bases from J, the gap between germline ends came to 12 bases. CDR3 amino acids: CASSRNQGNSPLHF. In nucleotides, the CDR3 is TGTGCCAGCAGCCGCAACCAGGGGAATTCACCCCTCCACTTT. Looking up the rest from reference TRBV7-6 and TRBJ1-6 gives the full variable domain: GAGVSQSPRYKVTKRGQDVALRCDPISGHVSLYWYRQALGQGPEFLTYFNYEAQQDKSGLPNDRFSAERPEGSISTLTIQRTEQRDSAMYRCASSRNQGNSPLHFGNGTRLTVT.

The chain is built from TRBV4-1 and TRBJ1-4; TRBD1 matches at 12 bases. The germline V gene encodes CDR1 MGHRA and CDR2 YSYEKL. The CDR3 sequence is 18 residues long. The trim removed 0 bases at V and 2 bases at J, leaving 4 bases unmatched. The CDR3 bases are TGCGCCAGCAGCCAAGATGGGACAGGGGGCTTCACTAATGAAAAACTGTTTTTT. The encoded protein is CASSQDGTGGFTNEKLFF.

The chain employs TRBV4-1 and TRBJ2-2; 7 nucleotides line up with TRBD1. Germline CDR1 MGHRA, CDR2 YSYEKL. The CDR3 runs 14 residues. V was clipped by 7 bases and J by 4 bases; unmatched bases: 6. The CDR3 reads CASNEGARTGELFF. The CDR3 DNA reads TGCGCCAGCAATGAGGGGGCCCGCACCGGGGAGCTGTTTTTT.

This chain joins TRBV18 and TRBJ1-2, with D tentatively TRBD1 (6 bases). Germline CDR1 KGHSH, CDR2 LQKENI. The CDR3 consists of 14 residues. The V end was cut by 0 bases, the J end by 7 bases, with 12 bases between. The CDR3 spells CASSPPDRSGGYTF. The CDR3 DNA reads TGTGCCAGCTCACCACCCGACAGGTCTGGTGGCTACACCTTC.

This rearrangement joins TRBV19 to TRBJ1-1; perhaps TRBD1 as D (6 bases). This CDR3 contains 12 residues. CDR1 is LNHDA, CDR2 SQIVND, per germline (reference sequence). V was clipped by 5 bases and J by 9 bases, with 13 bases between them. The CDR3 region is CASSYTGMQAFF. The CDR3 DNA reads TGTGCCAGTAGTTACACAGGGATGCAAGCTTTCTTT. The full variable domain, with the rest looked up from reference TRBV19 and TRBJ1-1, is DGGITQSPKYLFRKEGQNVTLSCEQNLNHDAMYWYRQDPGQGLRLIYYSQIVNDFQKGDIAEGYSVSREKKESFPLTVTSAQKNPTAFYLCASSYTGMQAFFGQGTRLTVV.

V usage is TRBV7-9 and J usage is TRBJ2-3; 8 nucleotides align to TRBD2. CDR1 is SEHNR, CDR2 FQNEAQ, per germline (reference sequence). The J segment lost 7 bases and the V segment lost 0 bases, leaving 9 bases of the junction unmatched. The CDR3 consists of 16 residues. The CDR3 region is CASSLAREAHSNTQYF. In DNA, the CDR3 is TGTGCCAGCAGCTTAGCGCGGGAGGCCCATTCGAATACGCAGTATTTT. Full variable domain (rest looked up from reference TRBV7-9 and TRBJ2-3): DTGVSQNPRHKITKRGQNVTFRCDPISEHNRLYWYRQTLGQGPEFLTYFQNEAQLEKSRLLSDRFSAERPKGSFSTLEIQRTEQGDSAMYLCASSLAREAHSNTQYFGPGTRLTVL.

This chain uses TRBV12-5 with TRBJ1-1; tentatively, D is TRBD1 (6 bases). V was trimmed by 1 base and J by 1 base, leaving 10 bases between them. The germline gives CDR1 LGHNT, CDR2 FRNRAP. The CDR3 totals 15 residues. The CDR3 DNA is TGTGCTAGTGGTTTGGGAAGGACAGCGAACACTGAAGCTTTCTTT. Protein product: CASGLGRTANTEAFF.

The chain joins TRBV7-2 to TRBJ2-1, with D unresolved. The ends were cut back, 4 bases at V and 4 bases at J, with 14 bases in the middle. Germline V gene sequence: CDR1 SGHTA, CDR2 FQGNSA. This CDR3 contains 15 residues. Here the CDR3 reads CASSSPPPRYNEQFF. Written as DNA, the CDR3 is TGTGCCAGCAGCTCCCCTCCTCCCCGTTACAATGAGCAGTTCTTC.

The chain links TRBV7-8 to TRBJ2-7; no firm D call. CDR3 size: 12 residues. The ends were cut back, 3 bases at V and 4 bases at J, with 7 bases in the middle. CDR1 is SGHVS, CDR2 FQNEAQ, per germline. This CDR3 reads CASSFTTYEQYF. Written as DNA, the CDR3 is TGTGCCAGCAGCTTTACAACGTACGAGCAGTACTTC.

This sequence joins TRBV5-4 and TRBJ2-7, with 13 bases that match TRBD2. V shed 3 bases, J shed 0 bases, and the junction held 3 bases outside the gene matches. Germline-derived CDR1 and CDR2 are SGHNT and YYREEE (reference sequence). The CDR3 length is 16 residues. The CDR3 region is CASSSWTSGSSYEQYF. CDR3 nucleotide sequence: TGTGCCAGCAGCTCTTGGACTAGCGGGAGCTCCTACGAGCAGTACTTC.

J is TRBJ1-2 and V is TRBV20-1, with TRBD1 matching over 9 bases. The CDR3 contains 14 residues. The germline V gene has CDR1 DFQATT and CDR2 SNEGSKA (reference sequence). The junction had 5 bases not matched to a gene; V was cut back by 3 bases and J by 3 bases. CDR3 nucleotide sequence: TGCAGTGCTAGTATACAGGGGGCTGACTATGGCTACACCTTC. The encoded protein is CSASIQGADYGYTF.

The chain uses TRBV5-1 and TRBJ2-1; TRBD2 matches at 8 bases. V was pared by 3 bases and J by 2 bases, with 7 bases of the junction left unmatched. Germline CDR1 SGHRS, CDR2 YFSETQ. This CDR3 has 16 amino acids. The CDR3 coding sequence is TGCGCCAGCAGCTCGGAACCGGGACTAGCCTACAATGAGCAGTTCTTC. It yields the protein CASSSEPGLAYNEQFF.

For the CDR3, the DNA is TGTGCCAGCAAACCAACGGACATCTCTGGAAACACCATATATTTT. This sequence encodes CASKPTDISGNTIYF. The chain joins TRBV7-2 to TRBJ1-3, with D possibly matching TRBD1 (5 bases). CDR3 length: 15 residues. The germline V gene has CDR1 SGHTA and CDR2 FQGNSA. The germline V and J ends were trimmed by 7 bases and 0 bases, with 13 bases remaining between them.

The chain has TRBV6-5 and TRBJ1-1, with D tentatively TRBD1 (6 bases). Germline-derived CDR1 and CDR2 are MNHEY and SVGAGI. V lost 6 bases and J 8 bases, leaving 16 bases between the germline ends. The CDR3 has 13 residues. CDR3 sequence reads: CASRSTGTREAFF. Written as DNA, the CDR3 is TGTGCCAGCAGGTCTACCGGGACAAGAGAAGCTTTCTTT.

This clone was counted a single time. The rearrangement joins TRBV7-2 to TRBJ2-3; TRBD1 might be the D (8 bases). CDR1 and CDR2 from the germline V gene are SGHTA and FQGNSA. Trimming left V 7 bases short and J 3 bases short, with 17 bases between. The CDR3 runs 15 residues. The CDR3 spells CASKRDRRLTDTQYF. The CDR3 DNA reads as TGTGCCAGCAAGCGGGACAGGAGGCTTACAGATACGCAGTATTTT. Full variable domain (outside the CDR3, taken from reference TRBV7-2 and TRBJ2-3): GAGVSQSPSNKVTEKGKDVELRCDPISGHTALYWYRQSLGQGLEFLIYFQGNSAPDKSGLPSDRFSAERTGGSVSTLTIQRTQQEDSAVYLCASKRDRRLTDTQYFGPGTRLTVL.

This chain joins TRBV6-5 and TRBJ1-5; perhaps TRBD1 as D (5 bases). CDR1 and CDR2 (germline): MNHEY, SVGAGI. Trimming removed 7 bases at V and 7 bases at J, with 17 bases between. This CDR3 has 14 residues. DNA of the CDR3: TGTGCCAGCAACCCAGGGCCGGCACGGCAGCCCCAGCATTTT. This translates into CASNPGPARQPQHF.

V is TRBV19 and J is TRBJ2-5; 8 bases align to TRBD2. There are 15 residues in the CDR3. J was trimmed by 2 bases and V by 3 bases; bases with no gene match: 5. Germline V gene data show CDR1 as LNHDA and CDR2 as SQIVND (reference sequence). CDR3 DNA sequence: TGTGCCAGTAGTATCCGGCGGGGGGATCAAGAGACCCAGTACTTC. This codes for CASSIRRGDQETQYF.

This clone was detected once. The chain uses TRBV9 and TRBJ2-2, with no clear D. Germline V gene lookup returns CDR1 SGDLS and CDR2 YYNGEE. This CDR3 spans 13 amino acids. V shed 0 bases and J shed 6 bases, with 6 bases lying between them. CDR3 in amino acids: CASSVVLAGELFF. The CDR3 region has the DNA TGTGCCAGCAGCGTAGTCCTTGCCGGGGAGCTGTTTTTT. The variable domain in full, with the rest retrieved from reference TRBV9 and TRBJ2-2, is DSGVTQTPKHLITATGQRVTLRCSPRSGDLSVYWYQQSLDQGLQFLIQYYNGEERAKGNILERFSAQQFPDLHSELNLSSLELGDSALYFCASSVVLAGELFFGEGSRLTVL.

This sequence joins TRBV23-1 and TRBJ1-2, with TRBD1 identical over 10 bases. TRBV23-1 is marked as an open reading frame, function uncertain. The CDR3 has 15 residues. V was clipped by 0 bases and J by 6 bases; unmatched bases: 4. The CDR3 nucleotides are TGCGCCAGCAGTCAATCTGGGACAGGGGAGGATGGCTACACCTTC. Translating it yields CASSQSGTGEDGYTF.